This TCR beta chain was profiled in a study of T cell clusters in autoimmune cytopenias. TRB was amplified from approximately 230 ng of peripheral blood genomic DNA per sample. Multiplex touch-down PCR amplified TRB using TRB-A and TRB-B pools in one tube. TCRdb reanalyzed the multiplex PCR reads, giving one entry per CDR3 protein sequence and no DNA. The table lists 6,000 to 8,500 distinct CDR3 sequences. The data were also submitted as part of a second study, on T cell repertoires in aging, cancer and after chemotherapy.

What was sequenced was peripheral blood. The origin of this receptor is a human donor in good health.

CDR3 protein: CASSLGVGSYGYTF. The chain uses TRBV27 and TRBJ1-2. This CDR3 has 14 residues. Germline-derived CDR1 and CDR2 are MNHEY and SMNVEV (reference sequence).